This TCR beta chain was sequenced in a study of blood T cells in healthy people across ages. PCR was performed a second time for about 7 to 12 cycles using a sample-barcoded 5' primer and a J-beta primer mix. TCRdb used MiXCR to reprocess the 5' RACE reads, holding one entry per CDR3 protein. Of about 1.5 million distinct CDR3 sequences in the sample, less than 45% were seen once. This CDR3 spans 12 amino acids. Germline-derived CDR1 and CDR2 are SGHTA and FQGNSA. V gave up 1 base and J gave up 11 bases, with 11 bases separating them. This clonotype was counted a few times. The sample was blood. V usage is TRBV7-2 and J usage is TRBJ1-1; D not certain. The sequence was collected from a woman younger than 35 in good health. Here the CDR3 DNA reads TGTGCCAGCAGCTTAGTCAGGAAGGCGGCTTTCTTT. Amino acid sequence: CASSLVRKAAFF.